A single sample is the source of the 30 T cell receptor beta chains below, sequenced in a study of shared clonotypes between healthy human individuals. Only in-frame clones appear in the TCRdb table, and some are missing; sequencing was by immunoSEQ multiplex PCR. Of roughly 2.2 million clones listed, over 90% were seen once; the top ten hold about 0.39%. Sequenced input: naive CD4+ T cells from PBMCs. The subset was: CD45RA+ positively selected. The source is a man between 18 and 29 years old in good health. Some clones in this sample may be carry-over from other donors' samples.

On this clone: This same CDR3 is encoded by further DNA sequences in the sample. This chain connects TRBV2 to TRBJ2-4; 7 bases line up with TRBD2. The CDR3 has 14 residues. V dropped 9 bases and J dropped 0; count of bases not matched to a gene: 5. Germline CDR1 reads SNHLY; CDR2 reads FYNNEI. For the CDR3, the DNA is TGTGCCAGTTCTAGCGGATTAGCCAAAAACATTCAGTACTTC. Translation: CASSSGLAKNIQYF.

The chain carries TRBV7-9 and TRBJ2-6; 10 bases align to TRBD2. J lost 4 bases, V lost 10 bases, and 16 bases had no gene match. The CDR3 runs to 18 residues. Germline V CDR1 and CDR2: SEHNR, FQNEAQ (reference sequence). The CDR3 loop reads CATPGASGSGLGANVLTF. The CDR3 DNA reads TGTGCCACCCCTGGGGCTAGCGGGAGCGGTTTGGGGGCCAACGTCCTGACTTTC.

The chain has TRBV10-3 and TRBJ1-5; D is unresolved. CDR3 length: 14 residues. With 7 bases removed from V and 0 bases from J, the gap between germline ends came to 10 bases. The germline CDR1 and CDR2 sequences are ENHRY and SYGVKD. The CDR3: CAITGDNSNQPQHF. CDR3 in DNA: TGTGCCATCACAGGTGACAATAGCAATCAGCCCCAGCATTTT.

The rearrangement links TRBV9 to TRBJ2-1; D remains unclear. The CDR3 is 18 residues long. The germline V gene has CDR1 SGDLS and CDR2 YYNGEE. Trimming shortened V by 0 bases and J by 0 bases, and 16 bases separated the two germline ends. The CDR3, as DNA: TGTGCCAGCAGCGTAGATCCCCCTACGGGCAGCTCCTACAATGAGCAGTTCTTC. It yields the protein CASSVDPPTGSSYNEQFF. The full variable domain, with the rest looked up from reference TRBV9 and TRBJ2-1, is DSGVTQTPKHLITATGQRVTLRCSPRSGDLSVYWYQQSLDQGLQFLIQYYNGEERAKGNILERFSAQQFPDLHSELNLSSLELGDSALYFCASSVDPPTGSSYNEQFFGPGTRLTVL.

V is TRBV7-2 and J is TRBJ1-2, with TRBD1 as a possible D gene (5 bases). This CDR3 has 14 amino acids. The germline V gene encodes CDR1 SGHTA and CDR2 FQGNSA. V lost 0 bases and J 3 bases, leaving 8 bases between the germline ends. The CDR3 here is CASSLAQGDYGYTF. Written as DNA, the CDR3 is TGTGCCAGCAGCTTAGCGCAGGGTGACTATGGCTACACCTTC.

Remarks on this clone: This CDR3 is also generated by other DNA sequences in the sample. The chain employs TRBV27 and TRBJ1-5; D may be TRBD1 (5 bases). V was trimmed by 2 bases and J by 10 bases, leaving 12 bases between them. CDR1 and CDR2 from the germline V gene are MNHEY and SMNVEV (reference sequence). This CDR3 region has 13 residues. The CDR3 nucleotides are TGTGCCAGCAGTTTAGACAGAGGGCAACCCCAGCATTTT. It codes for CASSLDRGQPQHF.

V is TRBV11-3 and J is TRBJ2-3, with D possibly matching TRBD2 (5 bases). Trimming stripped 3 bases from V and 4 bases from J, with 8 bases between. CDR1 SGHNT and CDR2 YENEEA come from the germline V gene. The CDR3 is 13 amino acids. In DNA form, the CDR3 reads TGTGCCAGCAGCTTGGGGAGCCCAGATACGCAGTATTTT. Translated: CASSLGSPDTQYF. Full variable domain (remainder filled in from reference TRBV11-3 and TRBJ2-3): EAGVVQSPRYKIIEKKQPVAFWCNPISGHNTLYWYLQNLGQGPELLIRYENEEAVDDSQLPKDRFSAERLKGVDSTLKIQPAELGDSAVYLCASSLGSPDTQYFGPGTRLTVL.

The chain uses TRBV5-4 and TRBJ2-2, with TRBD1 identical over 8 bases. Germline assignment: CDR1 SGHNT and CDR2 YYREEE (reference sequence). J was trimmed by 1 base and V by 4 bases; bases with no gene match: 9. The CDR3 is made up of 17 amino acids. The CDR3 nucleotides read TGTGCCAGCAGCGCAATGCCGACAGGGGTGAACACCGGGGAGCTGTTTTTT. Translated, it gives CASSAMPTGVNTGELFF.

This sequence joins TRBV21-1 and TRBJ1-1. TRBV21-1 is noted as a pseudogene. CDR3 size: 15 residues. The CDR3 protein is CASSKARGGNTEAFF. In DNA, the CDR3 is TGTGCCAGCAGCAAAGCGAGGGGCGGGAACACTGAAGCTTTCTTT.

This sequence joins TRBV6-5 and TRBJ2-1, with D tentatively TRBD1 or TRBD2 (7 bases each). This CDR3 is built from 15 residues. CDR1 and CDR2 from the germline V gene are MNHEY and SVGAGI. Trimming shortened V by 7 bases and J by 12 bases, and 25 bases separated the two germline ends. CDR3 DNA sequence: TGTGCCAGCAACCCCAGGGGGGGGCGGGAGTCGGGGCAGTTCTTC. Translating it yields CASNPRGGRESGQFF.

This clone was detected only a few times. The rearrangement joins TRBV4-2 to TRBJ1-2, with D unclear. V lost 0 bases, J lost 4 bases, and 9 bases lay in between. Germline V gene data show CDR1 as LGHNA and CDR2 as YNFKEQ. The CDR3 totals 14 residues. The CDR3 is CASSQDLARYGYTF. The CDR3 coding sequence is TGTGCCAGCAGCCAAGATCTAGCACGCTATGGCTACACCTTC.

The chain employs TRBV28 and TRBJ1-1; no reliable D call. The CDR3 sequence is 13 residues long. CDR1 is MDHEN and CDR2 is SYDVKM in the germline V gene. V dropped 7 bases and J dropped 0 bases, with 9 bases sitting between them. Here the CDR3 reads CASNPAMNTEAFF. The DNA of the CDR3 is TGTGCCAGCAACCCGGCTATGAACACTGAAGCTTTCTTT.

This sequence joins TRBV19 and TRBJ2-7; 10 nucleotides match TRBD1. Germline CDR1 reads LNHDA; CDR2 reads SQIVND (reference sequence). There are 11 residues in the CDR3. Trimming took 8 bases from V and 9 from J; bases not matched to a gene: 4. As DNA, the CDR3 is TGTGCCAGTCACGGACAGGGGGGGCAGTACTTC. This gives the protein CASHGQGGQYF.

The J gene is TRBJ2-1, the V gene TRBV30; 14 bases match TRBD2. J was trimmed by 12 bases and V by 2 bases; bases with no gene match: 12. The CDR3 has 16 residues. Germline V lookup: CDR1 GTSNPN, CDR2 SVGIG (reference sequence). The CDR3 bases are TGTGCCTGGAGTTCCGGGACTAGCGGGAGAATTTTAAGGCAGTTCTTC. It specifies CAWSSGTSGRILRQFF.

The chain joins TRBV9 to TRBJ1-3; D unresolved. The CDR3 contains 15 residues. Looked up from germline, CDR1 is SGDLS and CDR2 is YYNGEE. V lost 4 bases, J lost 0 bases, and 11 bases lay in between. Here the CDR3 DNA reads TGTGCCAGCAGCCCCGGGCCGCACTCTGGAAACACCATATATTTT. Its protein product is CASSPGPHSGNTIYF.

This clone was seen only once. The genes are TRBV6-1 and TRBJ1-2; weak D call: TRBD1 (5 bases). The V gene lost 3 bases and the J gene lost 7 bases, with 9 bases spanning the gap. The CDR3 length is 12 residues. Germline V gene sequence: CDR1 MNHNS, CDR2 SASEGT. The CDR3 is CASSDQGFGYTF. Here the CDR3 DNA reads TGTGCCAGCAGTGACCAGGGTTTTGGCTACACCTTC.

The rearrangement uses TRBV15 and TRBJ2-7; 8 nucleotides line up with TRBD1. Per germline, CDR1 LNHNV and CDR2 YYDKDF (reference sequence). CDR3 length equals 15 residues. The junction had 2 bases not matched to a gene; V was cut back by 0 bases and J by 1 base. The CDR3 DNA reads TGTGCCACCAGCAGAGATCGGACAGGGTCCTACGAGCAGTACTTC. Translated, it gives CATSRDRTGSYEQYF.

The CDR3 nucleotides read TGTGCCAGTACGCAGAGCTCCTACAATGAGCAGTTCTTC. Translation gives CASTQSSYNEQFF. V usage is TRBV19 and J usage is TRBJ2-1; D is ambiguous. V gave up 7 bases and J gave up 0 bases, with 7 bases separating them. Germline lookup yields CDR1 LNHDA and CDR2 SQIVND (reference sequence). The CDR3 is made up of 13 amino acids.

J is TRBJ1-2 and V is TRBV5-4, with 10 bases matching TRBD1. The germline V gene encodes CDR1 SGHNT and CDR2 YYREEE (reference sequence). V trimming: 3 bases; J trimming: 3 bases; junction bases outside the gene matches: 5. CDR3 length equals 15 residues. The CDR3 loop reads CASSSGTGEDYGYTF. CDR3 bases: TGTGCCAGCAGCTCAGGGACAGGGGAGGACTATGGCTACACCTTC.

This chain uses TRBV19 with TRBJ1-5; 9 bases align to TRBD1. The junction had 5 bases not matched to a gene; V was cut back by 5 bases and J by 3 bases. The CDR3 contains 15 residues. Germline-derived CDR1 and CDR2 are LNHDA and SQIVND (reference sequence). This CDR3 reads CASSGDRAYNQPQHF. The DNA of the CDR3 is TGTGCCAGTAGTGGGGACAGGGCGTACAATCAGCCCCAGCATTTT. The full variable domain, completed using reference TRBV19 and TRBJ1-5, is DGGITQSPKYLFRKEGQNVTLSCEQNLNHDAMYWYRQDPGQGLRLIYYSQIVNDFQKGDIAEGYSVSREKKESFPLTVTSAQKNPTAFYLCASSGDRAYNQPQHFGDGTRLSIL.

This clone was counted a single time. The rearrangement links TRBV7-2 to TRBJ1-5; no reliable D call. This CDR3 is 14 amino acids long. The germline V and J ends were trimmed by 6 bases and 5 bases, with 14 bases remaining between them. Germline assignment: CDR1 SGHTA and CDR2 FQGNSA. The CDR3 region has the DNA TGTGCCAGCAGTGAAAGGCAGCGCTATCAGCCCCAGCATTTT. This translates into CASSERQRYQPQHF.

The chain recombines TRBV11-2 with TRBJ1-1; D is ambiguous. The ends were cut back, 10 bases at V and 2 bases at J, with 20 bases in the middle. Germline CDR1 SGHAT, CDR2 FQNNGV. The CDR3 consists of 15 residues. The CDR3 is CATSLRAFINTEAFF. CDR3 coding DNA: TGTGCCACCTCCCTGCGGGCCTTCATTAACACTGAAGCTTTCTTT.

As to this clone: Other DNA sequences in this specimen translate into the identical CDR3. This chain links TRBV7-2 with TRBJ2-7, with D possibly TRBD1 on 5 matching bases. There are 12 residues in the CDR3. The V gene lost 2 bases and the J gene lost 4 bases, with 6 bases spanning the gap. The germline CDR1 and CDR2 sequences are SGHTA and FQGNSA. The CDR3 DNA is TGTGCCAGCAGCTTACAGGGATACGAGCAGTACTTC. Residues: CASSLQGYEQYF.

The chain links TRBV6-5 to TRBJ2-7; D not resolved. Per the germline V gene, CDR1 is MNHEY and CDR2 is SVGAGI. Trimming left V 6 bases short and J 5 bases short, with 20 bases between. CDR3 length equals 15 residues. CDR3 in DNA: TGTGCCAGCAGGACGCTGTGGAAGGGTCCCGACGAGCAGTACTTC. It specifies CASRTLWKGPDEQYF.

This chain links TRBV19 with TRBJ1-3; D ambiguous. This CDR3 comprises 16 residues. CDR1 and CDR2 from the germline V gene are LNHDA and SQIVND (reference sequence). V dropped 3 bases and J dropped 2 bases, with 14 bases sitting between them. The DNA for the CDR3 is TGTGCCAGTAGTATCCTGTTGACTACTCCTGGAAACACCATATATTTT. Amino acids: CASSILLTTPGNTIYF.

The rearrangement links TRBV5-1 to TRBJ1-4, with D perhaps TRBD1 (6 bases). Per germline, CDR1 SGHRS and CDR2 YFSETQ. V lost 7 bases, J lost 1 base, and 11 bases lay in between. This CDR3 is built from 14 residues. The CDR3 is CASGLQGTNEKLFF. The CDR3 DNA reads as TGCGCCAGCGGACTACAGGGAACTAATGAAAAACTGTTTTTT.

Worth noting for this clone: Within the sample, other DNA sequences also encode this same CDR3. The chain recombines TRBV7-3 with TRBJ2-2, with D unresolved. Trimming took off 0 bases at V and 5 bases at J, with 4 bases between the two ends. This CDR3 region has 13 residues. Germline V CDR1 and CDR2: SGHTA, FQGTGA. CDR3 coding DNA: TGTGCCAGCAGCTTAACTGTAACCGGGGAGCTGTTTTTT. Translated: CASSLTVTGELFF.

Concerning this clone itself: Other DNA variants within this sample encode the same CDR3. The chain carries TRBV2 and TRBJ2-3, with TRBD2 matching over 10 bases. The CDR3 contains 15 residues. Germline values: CDR1 SNHLY, CDR2 FYNNEI. The V gene end was trimmed by 6 bases and the J gene end by 1 base; junction bases not matched to a gene: 4. The CDR3 DNA follows: TGTGCCAGCAGCGTAGCGGGAGGTGGCACAGATACGCAGTATTTT. This gives the protein CASSVAGGGTDTQYF.

V usage is TRBV5-4 and J usage is TRBJ2-3; unclear D gene. This CDR3 contains 14 residues. The V gene lost 5 bases and the J gene lost 4 bases, with 14 bases spanning the gap. Germline V gives CDR1 SGHNT, CDR2 YYREEE (reference sequence). The CDR3 region is CASRLVLVSDTQYF. CDR3 DNA: TGTGCCAGCAGACTGGTGCTGGTGTCAGATACGCAGTATTTT.

This rearrangement joins TRBV11-2 to TRBJ1-5; no clear D. The CDR3 loop spans 14 amino acids. Germline V lookup: CDR1 SGHAT, CDR2 FQNNGV. Between the trimmed V and J ends, which lost 5 bases and 4 bases, there was a span of 12 bases. DNA of the CDR3: TGTGCCAGCAGCCCAGAAAGGAAAAATCAGCCCCAGCATTTT. Protein sequence: CASSPERKNQPQHF.